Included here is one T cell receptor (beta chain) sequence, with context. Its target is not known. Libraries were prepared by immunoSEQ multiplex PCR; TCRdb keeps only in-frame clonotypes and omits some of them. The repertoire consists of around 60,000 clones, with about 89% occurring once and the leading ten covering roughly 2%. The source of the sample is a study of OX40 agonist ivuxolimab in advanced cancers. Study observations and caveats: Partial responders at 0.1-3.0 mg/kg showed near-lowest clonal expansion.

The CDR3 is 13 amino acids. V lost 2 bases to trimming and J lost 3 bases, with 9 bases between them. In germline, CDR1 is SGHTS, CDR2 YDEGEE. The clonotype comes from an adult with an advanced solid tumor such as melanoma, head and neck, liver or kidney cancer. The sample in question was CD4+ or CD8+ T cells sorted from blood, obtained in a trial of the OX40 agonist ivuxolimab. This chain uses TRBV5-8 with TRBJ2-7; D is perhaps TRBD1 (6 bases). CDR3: CASSFGQNYEQYF. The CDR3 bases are TGTGCCAGCAGCTTTGGACAGAACTACGAGCAGTACTTC.